This entry concerns a single T cell receptor beta chain. This specimen belongs to a study of T cell changes during pregnancy in multiple sclerosis. Assay: immunoSEQ multiplex PCR; the TCRdb copy retains only in-frame clones and omits some. The data contain approximately 79,000 clones, about 92% of them seen just once; the ten biggest clones take up around 0.22%. This CDR3 contains 11 residues. The germline V and J ends were trimmed by 6 bases and 2 bases, with 7 bases remaining between them. Germline CDR1 DFQATT, CDR2 SNEGSKA (reference sequence). The sequence came from a female donor with multiple sclerosis, enrolled in a pregnancy study. This sample comprised CD4+ T cells from peripheral blood mononuclear cells, obtained before pregnancy. The rearrangement joins TRBV20-1 to TRBJ1-1; D is unclear. CDR3 protein: CSARLNTEAFF. CDR3 nucleotide sequence: TGCAGTGCGCGCCTTAACACTGAAGCTTTCTTT.